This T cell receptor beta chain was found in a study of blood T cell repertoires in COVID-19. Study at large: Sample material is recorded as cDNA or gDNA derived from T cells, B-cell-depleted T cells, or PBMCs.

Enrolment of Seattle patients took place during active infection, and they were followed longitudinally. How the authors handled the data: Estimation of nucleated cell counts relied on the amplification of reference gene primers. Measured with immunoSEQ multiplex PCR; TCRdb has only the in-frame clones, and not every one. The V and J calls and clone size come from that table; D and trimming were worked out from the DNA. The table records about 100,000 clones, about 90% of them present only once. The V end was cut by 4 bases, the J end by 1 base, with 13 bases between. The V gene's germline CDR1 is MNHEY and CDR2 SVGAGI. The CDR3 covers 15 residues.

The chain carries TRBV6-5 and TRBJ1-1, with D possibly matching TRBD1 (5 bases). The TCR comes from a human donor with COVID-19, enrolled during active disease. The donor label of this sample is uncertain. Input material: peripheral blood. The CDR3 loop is CASSSYDSENTEAFF. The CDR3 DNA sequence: TGTGCCAGCAGTTCCTATGACAGCGAGAACACTGAAGCTTTCTTT.